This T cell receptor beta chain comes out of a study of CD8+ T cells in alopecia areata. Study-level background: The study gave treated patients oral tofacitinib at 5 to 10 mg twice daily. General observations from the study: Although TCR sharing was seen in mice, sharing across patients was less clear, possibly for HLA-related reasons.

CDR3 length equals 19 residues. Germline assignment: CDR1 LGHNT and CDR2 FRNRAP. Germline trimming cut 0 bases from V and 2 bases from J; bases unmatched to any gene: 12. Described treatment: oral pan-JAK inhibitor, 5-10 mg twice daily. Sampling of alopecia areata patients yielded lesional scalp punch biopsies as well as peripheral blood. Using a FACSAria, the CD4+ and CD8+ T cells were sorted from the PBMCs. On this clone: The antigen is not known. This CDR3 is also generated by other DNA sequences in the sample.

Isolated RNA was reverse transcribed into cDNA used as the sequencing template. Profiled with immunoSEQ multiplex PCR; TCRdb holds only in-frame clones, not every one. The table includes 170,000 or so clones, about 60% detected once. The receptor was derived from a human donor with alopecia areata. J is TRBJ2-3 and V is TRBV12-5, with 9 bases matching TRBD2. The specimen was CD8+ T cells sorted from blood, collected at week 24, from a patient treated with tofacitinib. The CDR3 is CASGLVAAPSGGSTDTQYF. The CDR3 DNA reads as TGTGCTAGTGGTTTGGTTGCCGCTCCAAGCGGGGGGTCCACAGATACGCAGTATTTT.